This TCR beta chain derives from a study of T cells in Graves' hyperthyroidism and ophthalmopathy. Overall study findings and caveats: Blood shared most expanded thyroid clonotypes above 0.001.

V lost 3 bases and J lost 1, with 7 bases in between. CDR3 length equals 13 residues. Germline CDR1 and CDR2: SEHNR and FQNEAQ (reference sequence). Template material for amplifying TCR beta CDR3 regions consisted of RNA transcripts. RT-PCR in the first round (using the HTBI primer set) targeted the TCR CDR3. TCRdb reprocessed the multiplex PCR reads via MiXCR and lists one record per CDR3 protein. The sample yields 500,000 to 600,000 distinct CDR3 sequences, about 43% seen once. This clonotype was recorded many times. Its antigen is unidentified. Clinical symptoms, serum thyroxine and TRAb, thyroid ultrasound and orbital computed tomography were used for the diagnoses.

Sequencing used peripheral blood or thyroid tissue (not recorded which). The TCR was taken from an adult woman with Graves' disease, either hyperthyroidism or ophthalmopathy (not recorded which). The V and J genes are TRBV7-9 and TRBJ2-7; D might be TRBD2 (5 bases). The CDR3: CASSFGGSYEQYF. CDR3 DNA sequence: TGTGCCAGCAGCTTCGGCGGGTCCTACGAGCAGTACTTC.